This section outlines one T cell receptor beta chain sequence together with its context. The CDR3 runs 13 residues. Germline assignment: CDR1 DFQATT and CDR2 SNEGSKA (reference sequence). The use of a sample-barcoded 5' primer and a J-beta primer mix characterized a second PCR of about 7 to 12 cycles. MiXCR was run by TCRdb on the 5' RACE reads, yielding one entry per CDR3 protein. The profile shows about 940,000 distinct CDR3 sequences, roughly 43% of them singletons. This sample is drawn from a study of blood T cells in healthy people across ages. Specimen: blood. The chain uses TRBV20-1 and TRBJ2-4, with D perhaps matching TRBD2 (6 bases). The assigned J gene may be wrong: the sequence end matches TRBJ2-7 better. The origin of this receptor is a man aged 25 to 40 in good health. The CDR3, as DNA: TGCAGTGCTAGCCGGTATTCGGGGGACGAGCAGTACTTC. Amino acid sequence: CSASRYSGDEQYF.